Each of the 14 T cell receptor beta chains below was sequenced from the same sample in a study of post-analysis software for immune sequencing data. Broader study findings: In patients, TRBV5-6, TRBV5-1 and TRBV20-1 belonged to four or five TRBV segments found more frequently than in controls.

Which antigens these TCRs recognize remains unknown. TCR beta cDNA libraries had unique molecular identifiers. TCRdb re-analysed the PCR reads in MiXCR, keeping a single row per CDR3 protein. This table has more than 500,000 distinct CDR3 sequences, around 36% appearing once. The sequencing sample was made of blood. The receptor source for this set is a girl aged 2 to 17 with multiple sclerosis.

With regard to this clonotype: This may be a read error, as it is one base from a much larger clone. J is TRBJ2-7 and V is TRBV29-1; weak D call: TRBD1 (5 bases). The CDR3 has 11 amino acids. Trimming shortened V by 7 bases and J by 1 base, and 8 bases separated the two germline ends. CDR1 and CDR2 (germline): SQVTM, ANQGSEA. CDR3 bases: TGCAGCGCCAGACAGTCCTACGAGCAGTACTTC. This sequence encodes CSARQSYEQYF.

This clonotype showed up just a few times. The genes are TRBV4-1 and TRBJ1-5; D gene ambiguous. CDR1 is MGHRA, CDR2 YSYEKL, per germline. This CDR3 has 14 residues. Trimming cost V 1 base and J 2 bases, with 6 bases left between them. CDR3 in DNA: TGCGCCAGCAGCCAAGTTACGGGCAATCAGCCCCAGCATTTT. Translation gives CASSQVTGNQPQHF.

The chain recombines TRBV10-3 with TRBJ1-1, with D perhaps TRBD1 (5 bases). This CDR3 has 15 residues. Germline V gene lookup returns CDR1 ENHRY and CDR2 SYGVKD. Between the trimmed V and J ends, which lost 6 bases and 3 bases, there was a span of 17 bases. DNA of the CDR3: TGTGCCATCAGATTAACAGGCAAAGCAGACACTGAAGCTTTCTTT. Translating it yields CAIRLTGKADTEAFF.

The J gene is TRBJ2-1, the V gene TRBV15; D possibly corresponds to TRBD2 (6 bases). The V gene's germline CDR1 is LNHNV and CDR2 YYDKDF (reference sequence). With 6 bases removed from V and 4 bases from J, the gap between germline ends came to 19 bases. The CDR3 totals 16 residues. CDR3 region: CATRGLGAPLYNEQFF. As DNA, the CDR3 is TGTGCCACCAGGGGACTTGGAGCGCCCTTATACAATGAGCAGTTCTTC.

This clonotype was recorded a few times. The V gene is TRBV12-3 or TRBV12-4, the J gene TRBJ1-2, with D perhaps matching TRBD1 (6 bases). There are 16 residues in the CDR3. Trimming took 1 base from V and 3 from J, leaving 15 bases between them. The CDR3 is CASSLGGWTDYYGYTF. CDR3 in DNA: TGTGCCAGCAGTTTAGGGGGTTGGACAGACTACTATGGCTACACCTTC.

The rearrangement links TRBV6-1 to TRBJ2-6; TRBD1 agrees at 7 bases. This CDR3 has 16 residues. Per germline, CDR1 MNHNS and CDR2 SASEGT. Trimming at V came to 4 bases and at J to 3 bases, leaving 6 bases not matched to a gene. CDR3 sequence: CASSAITGVGANVLTF. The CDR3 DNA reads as TGTGCCAGCAGTGCGATTACAGGGGTTGGGGCCAACGTCCTGACTTTC.

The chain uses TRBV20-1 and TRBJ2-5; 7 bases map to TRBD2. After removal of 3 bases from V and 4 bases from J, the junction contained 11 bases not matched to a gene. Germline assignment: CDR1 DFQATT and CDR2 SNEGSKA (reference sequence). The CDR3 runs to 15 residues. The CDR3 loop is CSASLADLWGETQYF. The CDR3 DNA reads TGCAGTGCTAGCCTAGCGGACCTTTGGGGAGAGACCCAGTACTTC.

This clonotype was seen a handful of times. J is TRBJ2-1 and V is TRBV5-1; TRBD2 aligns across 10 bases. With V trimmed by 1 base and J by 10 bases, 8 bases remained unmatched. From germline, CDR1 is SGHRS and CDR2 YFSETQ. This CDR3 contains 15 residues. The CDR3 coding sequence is TGCGCCAGCAGCTTGCGGACTAGCGGACTACAGGAGCAGTTCTTC. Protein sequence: CASSLRTSGLQEQFF.

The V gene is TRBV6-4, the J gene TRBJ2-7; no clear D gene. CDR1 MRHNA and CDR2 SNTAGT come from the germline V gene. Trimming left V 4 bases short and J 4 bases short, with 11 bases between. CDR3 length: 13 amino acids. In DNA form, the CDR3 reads TGTGCCAGCAGTGTCTCAATGGGTTACGAGCAGTACTTC. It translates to CASSVSMGYEQYF.

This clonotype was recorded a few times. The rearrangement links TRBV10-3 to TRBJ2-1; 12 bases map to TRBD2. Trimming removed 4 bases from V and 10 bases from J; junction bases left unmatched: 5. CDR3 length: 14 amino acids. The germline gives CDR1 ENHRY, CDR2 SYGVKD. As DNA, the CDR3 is TGTGCCATCAGTGCCCGGACTAGCGGGGAAGAGCAGTTCTTC. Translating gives CAISARTSGEEQFF.

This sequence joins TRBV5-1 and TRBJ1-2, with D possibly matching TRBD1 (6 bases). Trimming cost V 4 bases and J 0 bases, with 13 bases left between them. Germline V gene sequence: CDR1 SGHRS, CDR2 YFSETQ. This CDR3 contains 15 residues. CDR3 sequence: CASSTNRVANYGYTF. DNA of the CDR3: TGCGCCAGCAGCACCAACAGGGTAGCTAACTATGGCTACACCTTC.

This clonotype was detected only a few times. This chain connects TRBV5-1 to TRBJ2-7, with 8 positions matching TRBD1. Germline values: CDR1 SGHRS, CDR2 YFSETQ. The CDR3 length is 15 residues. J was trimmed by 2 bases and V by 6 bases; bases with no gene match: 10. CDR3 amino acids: CASKGGRGLPYEQYF. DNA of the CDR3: TGCGCCAGCAAGGGGGGCAGGGGGCTCCCCTACGAGCAGTACTTC.

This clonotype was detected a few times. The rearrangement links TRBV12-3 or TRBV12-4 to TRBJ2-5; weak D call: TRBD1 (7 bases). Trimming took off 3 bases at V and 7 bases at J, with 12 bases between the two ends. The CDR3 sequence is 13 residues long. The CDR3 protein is CASSFRQGGTQYF. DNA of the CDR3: TGTGCCAGCAGTTTCCGGCAGGGGGGGACCCAGTACTTC.

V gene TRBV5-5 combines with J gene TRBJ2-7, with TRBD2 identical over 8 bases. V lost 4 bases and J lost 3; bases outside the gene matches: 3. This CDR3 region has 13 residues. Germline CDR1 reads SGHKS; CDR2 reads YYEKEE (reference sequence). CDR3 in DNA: TGTGCCAGCAGCACGGCGGGGGGCTACGAGCAGTACTTC. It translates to CASSTAGGYEQYF.